Shown below are 21 T cell receptor beta chains from a single sample sequenced in a study of cytomegalovirus exposure and HLA in healthy donors. 60 Vbeta and 13 Jbeta primers were used in PCR. Data came from immunoSEQ multiplex PCR; TCRdb stores just in-frame clones and leaves some out. Found here are 150,000 to 200,000 clones, approximately 71% of them singletons; the top ten hold over 1.2%. Sequencing input: PBMCs. These receptors came from a man aged 50 or older in good health and CMV-seronegative.

The chain combines TRBV5-6 with TRBJ2-1; possible D gene TRBD1, 6 bases. The CDR3 covers 15 residues. V gave up 0 bases and J gave up 2 bases, with 9 bases separating them. CDR1 and CDR2 from the germline V gene are SGHDT and YYEEEE. The CDR3 loop is CASSLVGGAYNEQFF. CDR3 DNA sequence: TGTGCCAGCAGCTTGGTAGGGGGTGCCTACAATGAGCAGTTCTTC.

This chain joins TRBV7-2 and TRBJ2-5; 10 bases are a match to TRBD1. The germline CDR1 and CDR2 sequences are SGHTA and FQGNSA. This CDR3 spans 15 amino acids. V was clipped by 6 bases and J by 5 bases; unmatched bases: 9. CDR3 loop: CASRSDRGRGETQYF. Here the CDR3 DNA reads TGTGCCAGCAGGTCCGACAGGGGGCGCGGTGAGACCCAGTACTTC.

This clone came up a few times. Here the CDR3 reads CASRPDRGLTNEQFF. CDR3 bases: TGTGCCAGCAGACCGGACAGGGGATTGACCAATGAGCAGTTCTTC. The rearrangement joins TRBV6-5 to TRBJ2-1, with 9 bases matching TRBD1. Germline V CDR1 and CDR2: MNHEY, SVGAGI. The V and J ends lost 6 bases and 6 bases, in that order; junction bases with no gene match: 9. The CDR3 loop spans 15 amino acids.

This clone was picked up one time. The chain employs TRBV5-4 and TRBJ2-1; 11 nucleotides align to TRBD2. V shed 4 bases and J 4 bases; nucleotides not matched to a gene: 4. The CDR3 extends over 15 amino acids. Germline loops: CDR1 SGHNT, CDR2 YYREEE (reference sequence). The CDR3 loop reads CASSPLAGAYNEQFF. The CDR3 DNA is TGTGCCAGCAGCCCACTAGCGGGGGCGTACAATGAGCAGTTCTTC.

The chain links TRBV29-1 to TRBJ1-2; D perhaps matches TRBD1 (6 bases). Per germline, CDR1 SQVTM and CDR2 ANQGSEA. V was shortened by 2 bases and J by 0 bases, with 13 bases between the two germline ends. The CDR3 totals 15 residues. Written as DNA, the CDR3 is TGCAGCGTTGAACGGACAGCCCTTTCTAACTATGGCTACACCTTC. This gives the protein CSVERTALSNYGYTF.

The rearrangement links TRBV11-2 to TRBJ2-7; D gene unclear. This CDR3 comprises 12 residues. V was pared by 3 bases and J by 4 bases, with 7 bases between. Germline CDR1 reads SGHAT; CDR2 reads FQNNGV. Here the CDR3 reads CASSFSGYEQYF. CDR3 sequence (DNA): TGTGCCAGCAGCTTCTCGGGTTACGAGCAGTACTTC.

V gene TRBV7-2 combines with J gene TRBJ1-6; 9 bases line up with TRBD1. The V and J ends lost 5 bases and 12 bases, in that order; junction bases with no gene match: 14. Germline values: CDR1 SGHTA, CDR2 FQGNSA. CDR3 length: 16 amino acids. The CDR3 sequence is CASSRPGTGFGEPLHF. The DNA for the CDR3 is TGTGCCAGCAGCCGTCCCGGGACAGGGTTCGGTGAACCCCTCCACTTT.

In its sample, this clone was seen a few times. The rearrangement joins TRBV5-1 to TRBJ1-1; TRBD1 aligns across 11 bases. CDR3 size: 15 residues. The germline V gene has CDR1 SGHRS and CDR2 YFSETQ. The junction had 5 bases not matched to a gene; V was cut back by 3 bases and J by 4 bases. The CDR3 DNA reads TGCGCCAGCAGCTCCGGGACAGGGGGGGGCACTGAAGCTTTCTTT. Protein: CASSSGTGGGTEAFF.

V and J are TRBV5-1 and TRBJ2-3; D is perhaps TRBD2 (5 bases). Germline V gene sequence: CDR1 SGHRS, CDR2 YFSETQ. The V end lost 0 bases, the J end lost 5 bases, and 13 bases lay between the germline ends. The CDR3 has 15 residues. The CDR3 loop reads CASSLAGISRDTQYF. In DNA, the CDR3 is TGCGCCAGCAGCTTGGCCGGGATTAGCCGAGATACGCAGTATTTT.

The chain couples TRBV7-9 to TRBJ1-5, with 9 bases fitting TRBD1. Germline trimming cut 2 bases from V and 5 bases from J; bases unmatched to any gene: 7. The CDR3 runs to 16 residues. The germline gives CDR1 SEHNR, CDR2 FQNEAQ (reference sequence). The CDR3 coding sequence is TGTGCCAGCAGCTTAAGGGACAGGGAAAAGGATCAGCCCCAGCATTTT. Translation: CASSLRDREKDQPQHF. The entire variable domain, with the rest obtained from reference TRBV7-9 and TRBJ1-5, is as follows: DTGVSQNPRHKITKRGQNVTFRCDPISEHNRLYWYRQTLGQGPEFLTYFQNEAQLEKSRLLSDRFSAERPKGSFSTLEIQRTEQGDSAMYLCASSLRDREKDQPQHFGDGTRLSIL.

The DNA for the CDR3 is TGCGCCAGCAGCCAAGCAGGGCGCAGGCCTAACACCGGGGAGCTGTTTTTT. Translating it yields CASSQAGRRPNTGELFF. The rearrangement links TRBV4-1 to TRBJ2-2; possible D gene TRBD1, 5 bases. The V end was cut by 1 base, the J end by 2 bases, with 14 bases between. Germline-derived CDR1 and CDR2 are MGHRA and YSYEKL. This CDR3 has 17 amino acids.

This clone was detected a few times. V gene TRBV5-1 combines with J gene TRBJ1-1; TRBD1 is a possible D gene (6 bases). Trimming shortened V by 7 bases and J by 1 base, and 11 bases separated the two germline ends. The CDR3 totals 13 residues. In germline, CDR1 is SGHRS, CDR2 YFSETQ. CDR3 sequence: CASCPGANTEAFF. The CDR3 DNA sequence: TGCGCCAGCTGCCCAGGGGCGAACACTGAAGCTTTCTTT.

This clone was recorded a few times. The genes are TRBV20-1 and TRBJ1-2; D is ambiguous. CDR1 and CDR2 from the germline V gene are DFQATT and SNEGSKA (reference sequence). The CDR3 runs 10 residues. Trimming stripped 6 bases from V and 4 bases from J, with 6 bases between. This chain's CDR3 is CSAFSYGYTF. The CDR3 nucleotides read TGCAGTGCCTTCTCCTATGGCTACACCTTC.

V and J are TRBV7-3 and TRBJ1-2; 9 bases agree with TRBD1. The junction had 5 bases not matched to a gene; V was cut back by 2 bases and J by 1 base. CDR1 and CDR2 from the germline V gene are SGHTA and FQGTGA. The CDR3 has 16 residues. Here the CDR3 reads CASSLGPGQGNYGYTF. The CDR3 DNA reads TGTGCCAGCAGCTTAGGTCCGGGACAGGGTAACTATGGCTACACCTTC.

The rearrangement joins TRBV6-1 to TRBJ2-3; D might be TRBD2 (7 bases). Germline CDR1 reads MNHNS; CDR2 reads SASEGT. CDR3 length equals 15 residues. V was cut by 1 base and J by 5 bases, with 13 bases left in between. CDR3 region: CASSEEGGGLDTQYF. The CDR3 nucleotides read TGTGCCAGCAGTGAAGAAGGGGGGGGCCTAGATACGCAGTATTTT.

The rearrangement uses TRBV27 and TRBJ1-2; 8 bases map to TRBD1. The CDR3 is made up of 15 amino acids. CDR1 is MNHEY and CDR2 is SMNVEV in the germline V gene (reference sequence). The V gene end was trimmed by 5 bases and the J gene end by 2 bases; junction bases not matched to a gene: 7. CDR3 loop: CASSGQGGGNYGYTF. CDR3 bases: TGTGCCAGCAGTGGACAGGGAGGGGGGAACTATGGCTACACCTTC.

The rearrangement links TRBV7-2 to TRBJ1-3; D unresolved. This CDR3 is built from 15 residues. The V gene lost 2 bases and the J gene lost 0 bases, with 8 bases spanning the gap. Per the germline V gene, CDR1 is SGHTA and CDR2 is FQGNSA. The CDR3 region has the DNA TGTGCCAGCAGCTTAACCAGGCCCTCTGGAAACACCATATATTTT. Amino acid sequence: CASSLTRPSGNTIYF. The variable domain in full, completed from reference TRBV7-2 and TRBJ1-3, reads GAGVSQSPSNKVTEKGKDVELRCDPISGHTALYWYRQSLGQGLEFLIYFQGNSAPDKSGLPSDRFSAERTGGSVSTLTIQRTQQEDSAVYLCASSLTRPSGNTIYFGEGSWLTVV.

The V gene is TRBV28, the J gene TRBJ1-5, with D hard to call. In germline, CDR1 is MDHEN, CDR2 SYDVKM. CDR3 length equals 16 residues. The V and J ends lost 3 bases and 4 bases respectively, with 16 bases between them. CDR3 in DNA: TGTGCCAGCAGTTTTCGCGCCCGGGCGGGAAATCAGCCCCAGCATTTT. Protein sequence: CASSFRARAGNQPQHF.

A word on this clone: This CDR3 fails to terminate in the conserved phenylalanine or tryptophan, so it likely reflects a read error. This rearrangement joins TRBV5-1 to TRBJ2-7; 7 bases agree with TRBD1. CDR1 is SGHRS and CDR2 is YFSETQ in the germline V gene. This CDR3 comprises 14 residues. Losses at the gene ends were 8 bases for V and 7 bases for J; bases not matched to a gene: 15. The CDR3 protein is CASTSDRAGREQYL. CDR3 DNA: TGCGCCAGTACGTCCGACAGGGCTGGTAGGGAGCAGTACCTC.

This chain links TRBV6-5 with TRBJ2-3, with TRBD1 matching over 8 bases. The CDR3 is 15 residues long. CDR1 is MNHEY and CDR2 is SVGAGI in the germline V gene. The V and J ends lost 2 bases and 5 bases, in that order; junction bases with no gene match: 6. The DNA of the CDR3 is TGTGCCAGCAGTTACAGGACAGGGTTGATAGATACGCAGTATTTT. Amino acids: CASSYRTGLIDTQYF.

The rearrangement uses TRBV23-1 and TRBJ2-7; TRBD1 matches 9 bases. TRBV23-1 is identified as an open reading frame with a role that is uncertain. Trimming removed 2 bases from V and 3 bases from J; junction bases left unmatched: 11. CDR3 length equals 17 residues. The DNA for the CDR3 is TGCGCCAGCAGTCAAGGGACAGGGCGACCCCTCATCTACGAGCAGTACTTC. It specifies CASSQGTGRPLIYEQYF.